The sequence of this T cell receptor beta chain was determined in a study of blood T cells in healthy people across ages. V was trimmed by 1 base and J by 6 bases, leaving 19 bases between them. This CDR3 has 16 amino acids. This clonotype has more than one count but fewer than ten. Through a sample-barcoded 5' primer and a J-beta primer mix, a second PCR was run for 7 to 11 cycles. One entry per CDR3 protein results from TCRdb running MiXCR on the 5' RACE reads. The sample holds hundreds of thousands of distinct CDR3 sequences; roughly 21% are singletons and the top ten take 3% to 4%. The rearrangement joins TRBV12-3 or TRBV12-4 to TRBJ2-7; D perhaps matches TRBD1 (5 bases). The TCR comes from a man between 70 and 80 years old in good health. What was sequenced was blood. This CDR3 reads CASSLGIGPVGREQYF. The CDR3 nucleotides are TGTGCCAGCAGTTTAGGTATTGGACCCGTGGGGCGCGAGCAGTACTTC.